This T cell receptor beta chain emerged from a study of cytomegalovirus exposure and HLA in healthy donors. As for the donors, each was a healthy bone marrow donor. Study observations and caveats: TCR beta sequences reportedly predicted the HLA-A and HLA-B alleles of most subjects accurately.

As for this clone: As yet, its antigen is unknown.

In the PCR, 60 Vbeta and 13 Jbeta primers were used. Original processing notes: Later analysis identified approximately 80 million unique TCR beta chains, 8.5 million to 13 million shared. The protocol was immunoSEQ multiplex PCR, while the TCRdb copy is restricted to in-frame clones and leaves out a portion. V and J calls and clone size come straight from that table; D and trimming were deduced from the DNA. Of fewer than 150,000 clones in the sample, roughly 79% were seen once. Trimming stripped 5 bases from V and 1 base from J, with 15 bases between. The CDR3 is made up of 16 amino acids. Germline lookup yields CDR1 SNHLY and CDR2 FYNNEI.

This TCR was sampled from a man younger than 40 in good health and CMV-seronegative. The chain employs TRBV2 and TRBJ1-3, with D hard to call. The sample was PBMCs. The CDR3 sequence is CASSRFVGDSGNTIYF. Here the CDR3 DNA reads TGTGCCAGCAGTAGGTTCGTCGGAGATTCTGGAAACACCATATATTTT.